The 27 T cell receptor beta chains below were found in one sample sequenced in a study of blood T cell repertoires in COVID-19. Clones were sequenced by immunoSEQ multiplex PCR, and TCRdb holds only the in-frame ones, with some missing. The table shows 250,000 to 300,000 clones, with over 75% occurring only once. Sequencing was performed on PBMCs or T cells enriched from blood (not recorded which). These receptors originate from a woman aged 45-65 years who had recovered from COVID-19.

The chain recombines TRBV11-2 with TRBJ1-1, with 7 bases that match TRBD1. In germline, CDR1 is SGHAT, CDR2 FQNNGV. The J segment lost 8 bases and the V segment lost 0 bases, leaving 0 bases of the junction unmatched. This CDR3 spans 12 amino acids. The CDR3 DNA sequence: TGTGCCAGCAGCTTAGAACAGGGGGAAGCTTTCTTT. Its protein is CASSLEQGEAFF.

The rearrangement links TRBV24-1 to TRBJ2-1; D not certain. Per the germline V gene, CDR1 is KGHDR and CDR2 is SFDVKD. This CDR3 contains 14 residues. Trimming removed 2 bases from V and 6 bases from J, with 10 bases in between. The CDR3 spells CATSDSRLSNEQFF. CDR3 nucleotides: TGTGCCACCAGTGATTCCCGACTTAGCAATGAGCAGTTCTTC.

The rearrangement uses TRBV7-2 and TRBJ2-7, with 11 bases fitting TRBD2. This CDR3 has 15 residues. With V trimmed by 4 bases and J by 3 bases, 5 bases remained unmatched. Per germline, CDR1 SGHTA and CDR2 FQGNSA. Here the CDR3 DNA reads TGTGCCAGCAGCTCAACTAGCGGGAGAGTCTACGAGCAGTACTTC. Its translation: CASSSTSGRVYEQYF.

The V and J genes are TRBV6-1 and TRBJ2-3; 11 bases align to TRBD2. This CDR3 contains 18 residues. CDR1 is MNHNS and CDR2 is SASEGT in the germline V gene. Losses at the gene ends were 0 bases for V and 2 bases for J; bases not matched to a gene: 7. The CDR3 protein is CASSEALASGRITDTQYF. CDR3 DNA sequence: TGTGCCAGCAGTGAAGCTTTGGCTAGCGGGAGGATCACAGATACGCAGTATTTT.

This sequence joins TRBV3-1 (or the pseudogene TRBV3-2) and TRBJ1-4; TRBD1 agrees at 10 bases. Looked up from germline, CDR1 is LGHDT and CDR2 is YNNKEL (reference sequence). With V trimmed by 6 bases and J by 11 bases, 3 bases remained unmatched. This CDR3 contains 12 residues. This CDR3 reads CASSDRGQKLFF. DNA of the CDR3: TGTGCCAGCAGTGACAGGGGGCAGAAACTGTTTTTT.

The chain couples TRBV18 to TRBJ2-5; 7 nucleotides match TRBD2. The CDR3 extends over 15 amino acids. Trimming removed 5 bases from V and 0 bases from J; junction bases left unmatched: 6. Germline loops: CDR1 KGHSH, CDR2 LQKENI. DNA for the CDR3: TGTGCCAGCTCAGCTTTGGGAGGGAACCAAGAGACCCAGTACTTC. Translating it yields CASSALGGNQETQYF.

The CDR3, as DNA: TGTGCCAGTAGTATAGCGCGGGAGGGGGTATATAGCAATCAGCCCCAGCATTTT. This gives the protein CASSIAREGVYSNQPQHF. The chain joins TRBV19 to TRBJ1-5; TRBD1 might be the D (6 bases). Germline V lookup: CDR1 LNHDA, CDR2 SQIVND (reference sequence). V dropped 1 base and J dropped 0 bases, with 16 bases sitting between them. This CDR3 spans 18 amino acids.

The sample holds a few counts of this clone. The chain combines TRBV5-1 with TRBJ2-7; 9 positions agree with TRBD1. Germline lookup yields CDR1 SGHRS and CDR2 YFSETQ. This CDR3 is built from 17 residues. The junction had 11 bases not matched to a gene; V was cut back by 4 bases and J by 0 bases. CDR3 DNA: TGCGCCAGCAGCCGATCCGGGACAGGGTTGAGCTCCTACGAGCAGTACTTC. Its protein product is CASSRSGTGLSSYEQYF.

The chain has TRBV2 and TRBJ1-1; 7 bases fit TRBD1. Germline V gene data show CDR1 as SNHLY and CDR2 as FYNNEI. V lost 1 base and J lost 3; bases outside the gene matches: 2. CDR3 length equals 14 residues. The CDR3 loop is CASSEEGADTEAFF. The CDR3 DNA sequence: TGTGCCAGCAGTGAAGAGGGGGCGGACACTGAAGCTTTCTTT.

The V and J genes are TRBV7-6 and TRBJ2-7, with 11 bases matching TRBD2. The germline gives CDR1 SGHVS, CDR2 FNYEAQ. V was pared by 5 bases and J by 1 base, with 10 bases of the junction left unmatched. The length of the CDR3 is 17 residues. The CDR3 DNA is TGTGCCAGCAGCCCCAATCCCGGGACTAGCGGATCCTACGAGCAGTACTTC. This gives the protein CASSPNPGTSGSYEQYF. The full variable domain, in which reference TRBV7-6 and TRBJ2-7 provide the parts outside the CDR3, is GAGVSQSPRYKVTKRGQDVALRCDPISGHVSLYWYRQALGQGPEFLTYFNYEAQQDKSGLPNDRFSAERPEGSISTLTIQRTEQRDSAMYRCASSPNPGTSGSYEQYFGPGTRLTVT.

The rearrangement joins TRBV20-1 to TRBJ2-7, with no clear D. This CDR3 is 11 amino acids long. Germline V CDR1 and CDR2: DFQATT, SNEGSKA (reference sequence). Between the trimmed V and J ends, which lost 2 bases and 3 bases, there was a span of 5 bases. The CDR3 reads CSARNNYEQYF. The CDR3 nucleotides are TGCAGTGCTAGAAACAACTACGAGCAGTACTTC.

This chain joins TRBV28 and TRBJ2-1; D unclear. This CDR3 has 15 residues. V lost 3 bases and J 0 bases, leaving 9 bases between the germline ends. The germline V gene encodes CDR1 MDHEN and CDR2 SYDVKM. Here the CDR3 reads CASSLPISSYNEQFF. CDR3 DNA sequence: TGTGCCAGCAGTTTGCCCATTAGCTCCTACAATGAGCAGTTCTTC.

The chain carries TRBV4-2 and TRBJ1-4, with 8 bases identical to TRBD1. Germline trimming cut 3 bases from V and 7 bases from J; bases unmatched to any gene: 7. The CDR3 is 15 amino acids. Germline-derived CDR1 and CDR2 are LGHNA and YNFKEQ. CDR3 DNA sequence: TGTGCCAGCAGCCAGGAGGGGACAGGCGTTGAAAAACTGTTTTTT. It yields the protein CASSQEGTGVEKLFF.

As for this clone: The germline gene is not matched at one end of the junction; a read error may be the cause. This CDR3 reads CASSQDPGTGDNQPQHF. The CDR3 DNA follows: TGCGCCAGCAGTCAAGATCCGGGGACAGGGGACAATCAGCCCCAGCATTTT. The genes are TRBV4-1 and TRBJ1-5; 10 bases match TRBD1. The CDR3 extends over 17 amino acids. CDR1 is MGHRA and CDR2 is YSYEKL in the germline V gene.

A few counts support this clone. The chain couples TRBV5-6 to TRBJ2-1; 13 positions agree with TRBD2. The length of the CDR3 is 19 residues. Per the germline V gene, CDR1 is SGHDT and CDR2 is YYEEEE. V lost 1 base and J lost 7; bases outside the gene matches: 14. Written as DNA, the CDR3 is TGTGCCAGCAGCTTGATGTTACTAGCGGGAGGGAGCTTCAGGAATGAGCAGTTCTTC. Protein sequence: CASSLMLLAGGSFRNEQFF.

The chain has TRBV28 and TRBJ2-5; 7 positions match TRBD2. This CDR3 comprises 14 residues. With V trimmed by 3 bases and J by 5 bases, 6 bases remained unmatched. CDR1 is MDHEN, CDR2 SYDVKM, per germline. CDR3 loop: CASSLFRGSETQYF. As DNA, the CDR3 is TGTGCCAGCAGTTTGTTTCGCGGGAGTGAGACCCAGTACTTC.

This clone was observed a few times. This chain connects TRBV24-1 to TRBJ2-1; 7 bases match TRBD2. CDR3 length equals 13 residues. Germline CDR1 KGHDR, CDR2 SFDVKD. V dropped 7 bases and J dropped 5; count of bases not matched to a gene: 4. CDR3 coding DNA: TGTGCCACCAGAGACGGGGGGAACAATGAGCAGTTCTTC. Its translation: CATRDGGNNEQFF.

V and J are TRBV5-4 and TRBJ1-1; no definite D call. Between the trimmed V and J ends, which lost 4 bases and 2 bases, there was a span of 15 bases. From germline, CDR1 is SGHNT and CDR2 YYREEE (reference sequence). The CDR3 has 15 amino acids. The CDR3 region is CASSTIREVNTEAFF. The CDR3 coding sequence is TGTGCCAGCAGCACGATTCGAGAAGTCAACACTGAAGCTTTCTTT.

The chain employs TRBV29-1 and TRBJ1-1, with D perhaps TRBD1 (6 bases). V was trimmed by 6 bases and J by 6 bases, leaving 17 bases between them. Per the germline V gene, CDR1 is SQVTM and CDR2 is ANQGSEA. CDR3 length: 13 residues. CDR3 protein: CSVEKPRGAEAFF. The CDR3 DNA reads as TGCAGCGTCGAAAAGCCCAGGGGCGCTGAAGCTTTCTTT.

The chain has TRBV4-1 and TRBJ1-3, with a tentative D call TRBD1 (5 bases). V lost 5 bases to trimming and J lost 1 base, with 21 bases between them. CDR3 size: 18 residues. Germline CDR1 and CDR2: MGHRA and YSYEKL. Here the CDR3 reads CASSLSLGQGMSGNTIYF. DNA for the CDR3: TGCGCCAGCAGCTTAAGCCTCGGACAAGGGATGTCTGGAAACACCATATATTTT.

The rearrangement joins TRBV15 to TRBJ1-3, with 9 bases that match TRBD1. CDR1 is LNHNV and CDR2 is YYDKDF in the germline V gene (reference sequence). The CDR3 contains 20 residues. Trimming took 6 bases from V and 4 from J; bases not matched to a gene: 22. CDR3 bases: TGTGCCACCAGGAAAAGGCCGGGACAGGGTTCTTTTAATCCGGGAAACACCATATATTTT. Amino acid sequence: CATRKRPGQGSFNPGNTIYF.

This clone was counted once. The chain employs TRBV6-5 and TRBJ2-7; 9 bases fit TRBD1. This CDR3 comprises 14 residues. Germline loops: CDR1 MNHEY, CDR2 SVGAGI. J lost 4 bases, V lost 4 bases, and 5 bases had no gene match. The DNA of the CDR3 is TGTGCCAGCAGTTTAGACAGGGGGGTATACGAGCAGTACTTC. As protein: CASSLDRGVYEQYF.

V gene TRBV6-5 combines with J gene TRBJ2-1, with TRBD2 identical over 10 bases. CDR1 and CDR2 (germline): MNHEY, SVGAGI. The J segment lost 5 bases and the V segment lost 6 bases, leaving 7 bases of the junction unmatched. The CDR3 has 15 amino acids. DNA for the CDR3: TGTGCCAGCAGAGGGAGGACTAGCGGAGACAATGAGCAGTTCTTC. Encoded protein: CASRGRTSGDNEQFF.

The chain is built from TRBV29-1 and TRBJ1-1; D remains ambiguous. Germline V lookup: CDR1 SQVTM, CDR2 ANQGSEA. V was shortened by 7 bases and J by 1 base, with 16 bases between the two germline ends. This CDR3 has 14 residues. The CDR3 spells CSAAIGGRNTEAFF. The CDR3 nucleotides read TGCAGCGCTGCGATTGGCGGAAGGAACACTGAAGCTTTCTTT.

The chain links TRBV12-3 or TRBV12-4 to TRBJ1-1; D remains ambiguous. The V end was cut by 8 bases, the J end by 7 bases, with 11 bases between. The CDR3 is 11 residues long. The CDR3 nucleotides are TGTGCCAGCTCCTCGGTCATTGAAGCTTTCTTT. Its translation is CASSSVIEAFF.

The genes are TRBV5-6 and TRBJ1-5, with 9 bases identical to TRBD1. Germline V gives CDR1 SGHDT, CDR2 YYEEEE. With 0 bases clipped from V and 4 bases from J, the junction kept 5 bases outside the gene matches. This CDR3 is 16 amino acids long. The CDR3 sequence is CASSLGGTGYNQPQHF. CDR3 sequence (DNA): TGTGCCAGCAGCTTGGGAGGGACAGGGTATAATCAGCCCCAGCATTTT.

This chain links TRBV6-5 with TRBJ2-7; no clear D. V lost 0 bases, J lost 4 bases, and 7 bases lay in between. Germline CDR1 reads MNHEY; CDR2 reads SVGAGI. The CDR3 contains 13 residues. The CDR3 nucleotides read TGTGCCAGCAGTTACTCGCAGGTATACGAGCAGTACTTC. This codes for CASSYSQVYEQYF.